Each of the 30 T cell receptor beta chains below was sequenced from the same sample in a study of T cells in Graves' hyperthyroidism and ophthalmopathy. Researchers amplified the TCR beta CDR3 regions from RNA transcripts. In the first-round RT-PCR of the TCR CDR3, the HTBI primer set was used. One entry per CDR3 protein results from TCRdb running MiXCR on the multiplex PCR reads. The repertoire holds about 420,000 distinct CDR3 sequences, with 15% to 18% as singletons. The specimen sequenced was blood. Receptors originate from a woman in her late teens or twenties with Graves' hyperthyroidism.

This clonotype has a handful of counts. The chain employs TRBV29-1 and TRBJ2-2; the D gene is possibly TRBD1 (6 bases). V dropped 7 bases and J dropped 0 bases, with 15 bases sitting between them. Germline V gives CDR1 SQVTM, CDR2 ANQGSEA. The CDR3 consists of 15 residues. CDR3 sequence (DNA): TGCAGCGCGAAGACAGGACCTACGAACACCGGGGAGCTGTTTTTT. This translates into CSAKTGPTNTGELFF.

This clonotype was detected many times. The rearrangement uses TRBV19 and TRBJ1-1; a possible D gene is TRBD1 (6 bases). There are 13 residues in the CDR3. With 9 bases removed from V and 1 base from J, the gap between germline ends came to 12 bases. Germline-derived CDR1 and CDR2 are LNHDA and SQIVND (reference sequence). The CDR3 spells CASRRGGNTEAFF. The CDR3, as DNA: TGTGCCAGCAGGAGGGGGGGGAACACTGAAGCTTTCTTT. The whole variable domain, remainder taken from reference TRBV19 and TRBJ1-1, is DGGITQSPKYLFRKEGQNVTLSCEQNLNHDAMYWYRQDPGQGLRLIYYSQIVNDFQKGDIAEGYSVSREKKESFPLTVTSAQKNPTAFYLCASRRGGNTEAFFGQGTRLTVV.

Many counts were recorded for this clonotype. J is TRBJ2-7 and V is TRBV28; D is undetermined. V lost 5 bases to trimming and J lost 1 base, with 12 bases between them. The CDR3 spans 14 residues. Germline CDR1 is MDHEN and CDR2 is SYDVKM. The DNA of the CDR3 is TGTGCCAGCAGTGCCCTGGGCAATTCCTACGAGCAGTACTTC. Amino acid sequence: CASSALGNSYEQYF.

This clonotype was seen only a few times. This sequence joins TRBV6-1 and TRBJ2-1; 8 bases are a match to TRBD2. The CDR3 consists of 16 residues. Germline V gene sequence: CDR1 MNHNS, CDR2 SASEGT. V shed 8 bases, J shed 4 bases, and the junction held 13 bases outside the gene matches. The CDR3 region is CASRLAGLGRYNEQFF. Here the CDR3 DNA reads TGTGCCAGCCGTCTAGCGGGCCTAGGGAGATACAATGAGCAGTTCTTC.

This clonotype was found many times. The CDR3 is CSASREGSYNSPLHF. The CDR3 bases are TGCAGTGCTAGTCGGGAGGGGTCCTATAATTCACCCCTCCACTTT. This chain joins TRBV20-1 and TRBJ1-6; possible D gene TRBD1, 5 bases. Germline V gene sequence: CDR1 DFQATT, CDR2 SNEGSKA (reference sequence). V lost 3 bases, J lost 1 base, and 10 bases lay in between. The CDR3 is 15 residues long.

V and J are TRBV7-3 and TRBJ2-3; the D gene is possibly TRBD1 (6 bases). The germline gives CDR1 SGHTA, CDR2 FQGTGA. V was pared by 2 bases and J by 1 base, with 13 bases between. The CDR3 extends over 16 amino acids. CDR3 region: CASSLGDNHRTDTQYF. The CDR3 DNA is TGTGCCAGCAGCTTAGGGGACAACCACCGCACAGATACGCAGTATTTT.

This clonotype occurred many times. This chain uses TRBV5-6 with TRBJ1-1, with a possible D match to TRBD1 (5 bases). With 0 bases removed from V and 0 bases from J, the gap between germline ends came to 9 bases. The CDR3 runs to 15 residues. Germline-derived CDR1 and CDR2 are SGHDT and YYEEEE. The CDR3 nucleotides are TGTGCCAGCAGCTTGGTTGGACATATGAACACTGAAGCTTTCTTT. Its protein product is CASSLVGHMNTEAFF.

This clonotype was detected many times. This chain joins TRBV2 and TRBJ2-2; D ambiguous. V lost 6 bases and J lost 0, with 5 bases in between. This CDR3 has 13 amino acids. The germline CDR1 and CDR2 sequences are SNHLY and FYNNEI. This CDR3 reads CASRAANTGELFF. In nucleotides, the CDR3 is TGTGCCAGCAGGGCGGCGAACACCGGGGAGCTGTTTTTT. Combining the CDR3 with reference TRBV2 and TRBJ2-2 gives the whole variable domain EPEVTQTPSHQVTQMGQEVILRCVPISNHLYFYWYRQILGQKVEFLVSFYNNEISEKSEIFDDQFSVERPDGSNFTLKIRSTKLEDSAMYFCASRAANTGELFFGEGSRLTVL.

The chain couples TRBV7-2 to TRBJ1-2; D remains ambiguous. The germline gives CDR1 SGHTA, CDR2 FQGNSA. V gave up 1 base and J gave up 8 bases, with 11 bases separating them. The CDR3 consists of 13 residues. The CDR3 DNA follows: TGTGCCAGCAGCTTAGACGGGCTGGGGGGCTACACCTTC. Protein sequence: CASSLDGLGGYTF.

The table lists this clonotype with a few counts. The V call is TRBV10-1, the J call TRBJ2-7; TRBD2 aligns across 10 bases. The V gene end was trimmed by 9 bases and the J gene end by 3 bases; junction bases not matched to a gene: 8. This CDR3 is built from 14 residues. The germline V gene encodes CDR1 WNHNN and CDR2 SYGVQD (reference sequence). CDR3 amino acids: CARSLAGECYEQYF. In DNA, the CDR3 is TGCGCCAGATCTCTAGCGGGAGAGTGCTACGAGCAGTACTTC.

The sample holds many counts of this clonotype. The gene calls are TRBV7-8 and TRBJ2-7; D gene ambiguous. CDR1 and CDR2 from the germline V gene are SGHVS and FQNEAQ. The CDR3 is 16 residues long. Trimming shortened V by 2 bases and J by 0 bases, and 14 bases separated the two germline ends. The CDR3 is CASSLMGLLGSYEQYF. The CDR3 coding sequence is TGTGCCAGCAGCTTAATGGGCCTTCTTGGCTCCTACGAGCAGTACTTC.

This clonotype was seen a few times. This sequence joins TRBV6-1 and TRBJ2-5; D possibly uses TRBD1 or TRBD2 (5 bases each). The CDR3 consists of 15 residues. Trimming removed 6 bases from V and 1 base from J, with 15 bases in between. CDR1 and CDR2 from the germline V gene are MNHNS and SASEGT. In DNA form, the CDR3 reads TGTGCCAGCAGCCCCGAGGGGTTCCGCCAAGAGACCCAGTACTTC. Its translation is CASSPEGFRQETQYF.

This clonotype has at least ten counts. V gene TRBV6-2 or TRBV6-3 combines with J gene TRBJ1-5, with 7 positions matching TRBD1. The CDR3 consists of 13 residues. Trimming took 7 bases from V and 7 from J; bases not matched to a gene: 7. CDR1 is MNHEY and CDR2 is SVGEGT in the germline V gene. This CDR3 is CASTQTGWQPQHF. CDR3 nucleotide sequence: TGTGCCAGCACCCAGACAGGGTGGCAGCCCCAGCATTTT.

The chain recombines TRBV7-9 with TRBJ2-2; a weak D match, TRBD2 (6 bases). Germline assignment: CDR1 SEHNR and CDR2 FQNEAQ (reference sequence). Trimming pared 5 bases from V and 3 bases from J, leaving 19 bases between. The CDR3 sequence is 17 residues long. The CDR3 nucleotides read TGTGCCAGCAGCGGTTCATCGCGGGGAACTTACACCGGGGAGCTGTTTTTT. Translating gives CASSGSSRGTYTGELFF.

This clonotype has ten or more counts. The rearrangement links TRBV7-8 to TRBJ2-7; 8 bases are a match to TRBD2. This CDR3 is 19 amino acids long. CDR1 is SGHVS and CDR2 is FQNEAQ in the germline V gene. The V segment lost 5 bases and the J segment 0 bases; nucleotides outside the gene matches: 18. The CDR3 reads CASSAVAGPLFPLSYEQYF. The CDR3 DNA sequence: TGTGCCAGCAGCGCCGTAGCGGGGCCCTTATTCCCCCTCTCCTACGAGCAGTACTTC. Drawing the rest from reference TRBV7-8 and TRBJ2-7, the complete variable domain is GAGVSQSPRYKVAKRGQDVALRCDPISGHVSLFWYQQALGQGPEFLTYFQNEAQLDKSGLPSDRFFAERPEGSVSTLKIQRTQQEDSAVYLCASSAVAGPLFPLSYEQYFGPGTRLTVT.

A few counts support this clonotype. The rearrangement joins TRBV2 to TRBJ2-7, with 8 bases fitting TRBD1. J was trimmed by 2 bases and V by 7 bases; bases with no gene match: 10. The CDR3 contains 15 residues. Germline CDR1 is SNHLY and CDR2 is FYNNEI. The CDR3 loop reads CASTRRQGTPYEQYF. The CDR3 DNA is TGTGCCAGCACCCGAAGACAGGGGACCCCCTACGAGCAGTACTTC.

The chain couples TRBV24-1 to TRBJ2-1; 11 bases fit TRBD1. Germline V lookup: CDR1 KGHDR, CDR2 SFDVKD. The CDR3 runs 17 residues. The junction had 6 bases not matched to a gene; V was cut back by 4 bases and J by 2 bases. The CDR3 nucleotides read TGTGCCACCAGTGACCTTGGGACAGGGGGTCCCTACAATGAGCAGTTCTTC. Its translation is CATSDLGTGGPYNEQFF.

This clonotype has only a few counts. The V call is TRBV7-9, the J call TRBJ1-1; no clear D. V lost 5 bases and J 1 base, leaving 11 bases between the germline ends. The CDR3 has 14 residues. Germline CDR1 and CDR2: SEHNR and FQNEAQ (reference sequence). The CDR3 region has the DNA TGTGCCAGCAGCCGACCGGGCTCGAACACTGAAGCTTTCTTT. Protein product: CASSRPGSNTEAFF.

The rearrangement links TRBV25-1 to TRBJ2-6, with 7 nucleotides matching TRBD2. V dropped 4 bases and J dropped 0; count of bases not matched to a gene: 12. Per the germline V gene, CDR1 is MGHDK and CDR2 is SYGVNS. There are 19 residues in the CDR3. CDR3 DNA sequence: TGTGCCAGCAGTGGCGTGGGCGGGAGTGTAGGCTCTGGGGCCAACGTCCTGACTTTC. Translating it yields CASSGVGGSVGSGANVLTF.

Many counts were recorded for this clonotype. The chain is built from TRBV11-2 and TRBJ1-3, with a weak D call TRBD1 (5 bases). Germline V CDR1 and CDR2: SGHAT, FQNNGV. CDR3 length: 14 amino acids. V was cut by 3 bases and J by 4 bases, with 10 bases left in between. The CDR3: CASSFEGFGNTIYF. The CDR3, as DNA: TGTGCCAGCAGCTTCGAGGGGTTCGGAAACACCATATATTTT.

This clonotype was counted between two and nine times. The chain uses TRBV7-2 and TRBJ2-5, with 9 positions matching TRBD1. V gave up 2 bases and J gave up 5 bases; unmatched junction bases: 12. Germline CDR1 reads SGHTA; CDR2 reads FQGNSA. This CDR3 has 17 residues. CDR3 protein: CASSLFPGDRARETQYF. CDR3 nucleotide sequence: TGTGCCAGCAGCTTATTCCCGGGGGACAGGGCTAGGGAGACCCAGTACTTC.

The rearrangement uses TRBV7-3 and TRBJ2-1, with a possible D match to TRBD2 (6 bases). The CDR3 runs to 20 residues. The germline V gene encodes CDR1 SGHTA and CDR2 FQGTGA. Trimming took off 1 base at V and 4 bases at J, with 26 bases between the two ends. CDR3 nucleotide sequence: TGTGCCAGCAGCTTAAAGTGGATTAGCGGAAAATTTTTATCATACAATGAGCAGTTCTTC. Encoded protein: CASSLKWISGKFLSYNEQFF.

The rearrangement joins TRBV5-1 to TRBJ2-7; TRBD2 matches at 9 bases. Germline CDR1 and CDR2: SGHRS and YFSETQ. V shed 7 bases and J 5 bases; nucleotides not matched to a gene: 10. This CDR3 has 14 residues. This CDR3 reads CASRSASGIHEQYF. CDR3 bases: TGCGCCAGCCGGTCGGCTAGCGGGATCCACGAGCAGTACTTC.

This clonotype was observed at least ten times. The rearrangement joins TRBV6-1 to TRBJ1-1; 8 bases map to TRBD1. The CDR3 sequence is 15 residues long. Trimming removed 0 bases from V and 4 bases from J; junction bases left unmatched: 4. Germline V lookup: CDR1 MNHNS, CDR2 SASEGT. The CDR3 is CASSEAGTGGTEAFF. CDR3 bases: TGTGCCAGCAGTGAAGCTGGTACAGGGGGCACTGAAGCTTTCTTT.

This clonotype was seen a few times. The rearrangement links TRBV20-1 to TRBJ1-4, with TRBD1 identical over 12 bases. The junction had 4 bases not matched to a gene; V was cut back by 5 bases and J by 6 bases. Per the germline V gene, CDR1 is DFQATT and CDR2 is SNEGSKA (reference sequence). This CDR3 comprises 14 residues. DNA of the CDR3: TGCAGTGCTGACCGGGACAGGGGGCATGAAAAACTGTTTTTT. Translated, it gives CSADRDRGHEKLFF.

In its sample, this clonotype was seen a few times. The V call is TRBV7-2, the J call TRBJ1-5; the match to TRBD1 covers 8 bases. The CDR3 is 16 residues long. V lost 4 bases to trimming and J lost 6 bases; unmatched junction nucleotides: 11. Germline lookup yields CDR1 SGHTA and CDR2 FQGNSA. The CDR3 DNA sequence: TGTGCCAGCAGCTCTCTCAGGGGGCCGCTTGGTCAGCCCCAGCATTTT. It encodes CASSSLRGPLGQPQHF.

The rearrangement joins TRBV5-1 to TRBJ2-2; D remains unclear. This CDR3 has 11 residues. CDR1 is SGHRS and CDR2 is YFSETQ in the germline V gene. Trimming took off 5 bases at V and 11 bases at J, with 10 bases between the two ends. The CDR3 reads CASRSGIELFF. The CDR3, as DNA: TGCGCCAGCAGGTCGGGCATAGAGCTGTTTTTT.

This clonotype was seen at least ten times. V and J are TRBV20-1 and TRBJ2-5; tentatively, D is TRBD1 (6 bases). Trimming removed 2 bases from V and 5 bases from J, with 15 bases in between. The germline gives CDR1 DFQATT, CDR2 SNEGSKA (reference sequence). The CDR3 has 14 amino acids. The CDR3, as DNA: TGCAGTGCTAGACTGTTCAGGGGTCAGGAGACCCAGTACTTC. This sequence encodes CSARLFRGQETQYF.

The table lists this clonotype with a few counts. The rearrangement joins TRBV5-4 to TRBJ2-6; 7 positions agree with TRBD1. Germline assignment: CDR1 SGHNT and CDR2 YYREEE (reference sequence). This CDR3 has 17 residues. CDR3 residues: CAVNGHRGLGGANVLTF. For the CDR3, the DNA is TGTGCAGTCAACGGTCACAGGGGCCTGGGCGGGGCCAACGTCCTGACTTTC.

This clonotype has ten or more counts. CDR3 in amino acids: CASGGLAGSSSYEQYF. DNA for the CDR3: TGTGCCAGCGGTGGACTAGCGGGATCGAGCTCCTACGAGCAGTACTTC. The gene calls are TRBV28 and TRBJ2-7, with 12 bases lining up with TRBD2. Germline values: CDR1 MDHEN, CDR2 SYDVKM. CDR3 length: 16 residues. Unmatched junction bases numbered 8, after V lost 8 bases and J lost 0 bases.